This is a list of T cell receptor beta chains from one sample in a study of shared T cell receptors in the human thymus. Libraries were prepared by immunoSEQ multiplex PCR; TCRdb keeps only in-frame clonotypes and omits some of them. The sample lists hundreds of thousands of clones; 88% were seen once. In addition, the sample was reused for a study of human thymus T cells.

Sequencing was done on a sample of thymocytes. These receptors all stem from a boy less than two years old with a congenital heart defect. The CDR3 runs from the conserved cysteine through the conserved F or W. D genes are given only for firm matches. A clone size is listed for some rows: how often the clone was seen (once, few, many), or a class if it is expanded.

d_call	j_call	clone_size	v_call	cdr3_aa	cdr3_nt
TRBD2	TRBJ2-7	.	TRBV2	CASSEAPREREGLEQYF	TGTGCCAGCAGTGAAGCCCCTCGGGAGCGGGAGGGCCTTGAGCAGTACTTC
TRBD1	TRBJ1-2	.	TRBV19	CASRIAGDREVPYYGYTF	TGTGCCAGTAGGATCGCCGGGGACAGGGAGGTTCCCTACTATGGCTACACCTTC
.	TRBJ2-2	.	TRBV9	CASSVQEGSVTGELFF	TGTGCCAGCAGCGTTCAAGAAGGCAGCGTCACCGGGGAGCTGTTTTTT
TRBD2	TRBJ2-2	.	TRBV25-1	CASSDRLASGPGELFF	TGTGCCAGCAGTGACCGACTAGCCTCCGGCCCCGGGGAGCTGTTTTTT
.	TRBJ1-5	few	TRBV4-1	CASSPKAGNQPQHF	TGCGCCAGCAGCCCCAAGGCGGGGAATCAGCCCCAGCATTTT
TRBD1	TRBJ1-2	.	TRBV25-1	CASSALRGNYGYTF	TGTGCCAGCAGTGCTCTCAGGGGGAACTATGGCTACACCTTC
.	TRBJ1-1	once	TRBV30	CAWSTGWNTEAFF	TGTGCCTGGAGTACGGGTTGGAACACTGAAGCTTTCTTT
TRBD1	TRBJ1-1	.	TRBV15	CATSTRTGLTEAFF	TGTGCCACCAGCACCCGGACAGGCCTTACTGAAGCTTTCTTT
.	TRBJ1-5	.	TRBV10-3	CAISGDSNQPQHF	TGTGCCATCAGTGGGGACTCCAATCAGCCCCAGCATTTT
.	TRBJ1-3	.	TRBV6-1	CASSGDRPGNTIYF	TGTGCCAGCAGCGGAGACAGGCCAGGAAACACCATATATTTT
TRBD1	TRBJ2-7	.	TRBV5-1	CASSVTGGGYEQYF	TGCGCCAGCAGCGTAACAGGGGGAGGCTACGAGCAGTACTTC
.	TRBJ2-5	once	TRBV9	CASSAGTDQETQYF	TGTGCCAGCAGCGCAGGTACGGACCAAGAGACCCAGTACTTC
TRBD2	TRBJ2-7	.	TRBV19	CASSGWTGTSGSHGHYEQYF	TGTGCCAGTAGCGGATGGACCGGGACTAGCGGGAGCCATGGACACTACGAGCAGTACTTC
TRBD2	TRBJ2-7	.	TRBV28	CASPLAELRYYAYEQYF	TGTGCCAGCCCCCTAGCGGAACTTCGTTACTACGCCTACGAGCAGTACTTC
.	TRBJ2-3	.	TRBV5-1	CASSAQDTSTDTQYF	TGCGCCAGCAGCGCCCAAGACACTAGCACAGATACGCAGTATTTT
TRBD2	TRBJ2-3	.	TRBV5-4	CASSPGLAGGPSTDTQYF	TGTGCCAGCAGCCCAGGACTAGCGGGAGGGCCTAGCACAGATACGCAGTATTTT
TRBD1	TRBJ1-1	.	TRBV5-4	CASSQRTGGLRNTEAFF	TGTGCCAGCAGCCAAAGGACAGGGGGCTTACGGAACACTGAAGCTTTCTTT
.	TRBJ2-7	.	TRBV11-3	CASSLGGSYEQYF	TGTGCCAGCAGCTTAGGCGGGTCCTACGAGCAGTACTTC
.	TRBJ2-3	.	TRBV7-8	CASSPHFSRYTQYF	TGTGCCAGCAGTCCCCACTTTAGCCGCTATACGCAGTATTTT
TRBD2	TRBJ2-5	.	TRBV4-3	CASSPRLAGIQETQYF	TGCGCCAGCAGCCCCCGGCTAGCGGGGATCCAAGAGACCCAGTACTTC
TRBD1	TRBJ2-7	.	TRBV27	CASSSGPGQTPWGEQYF	TGTGCCAGCAGTTCAGGTCCGGGACAGACGCCTTGGGGCGAGCAGTACTTC
TRBD1	TRBJ1-4	.	TRBV9	CASSPRDRGDGEKLFF	TGTGCCAGCAGCCCACGGGACAGGGGGGATGGTGAAAAACTGTTTTTT
.	TRBJ1-3	.	TRBV2	CASRVATSGNTIYF	TGTGCCAGCAGAGTTGCTACCTCTGGAAACACCATATATTTT
TRBD1	TRBJ1-1	.	TRBV9	CASSPGQGHWDTEAFF	TGTGCCAGCAGCCCCGGACAGGGTCATTGGGACACTGAAGCTTTCTTT
.	TRBJ2-7	.	TRBV5-4	CASSFKPKGFYEQYF	TGTGCCAGCAGCTTCAAGCCTAAGGGGTTCTACGAGCAGTACTTC
TRBD2	TRBJ2-1	.	TRBV4-3	CASGLAGINEQFF	TGCGCCAGCGGGCTAGCGGGAATCAATGAGCAGTTCTTC
TRBD2	TRBJ2-1	.	TRBV6-1	CASSDGTSGYHNEQFF	TGTGCCAGCAGTGATGGAACTAGCGGCTACCACAATGAGCAGTTCTTC
.	TRBJ2-7	.	TRBV23-1	CASGQGPVEQYF	TGCGCCAGCGGGCAGGGTCCCGTCGAGCAGTACTTC
TRBD2	TRBJ2-1	.	TRBV7-6	CASSQGLAGVQFF	TGTGCCAGCAGCCAGGGACTAGCGGGGGTTCAGTTCTTC
.	TRBJ2-1	.	TRBV19	CASASGPYNEQFF	TGTGCCAGTGCCAGCGGGCCCTACAATGAGCAGTTCTTC
.	TRBJ2-2	.	TRBV12-5	CASGRLLDRTGELFF	TGTGCTAGTGGCCGGCTTCTAGATCGCACCGGGGAGCTGTTTTTT
.	TRBJ1-4	.	TRBV7-9	CASSLTPWGGGGYEKLFF	TGTGCCAGCAGCTTAACCCCATGGGGGGGAGGCGGTTATGAAAAACTGTTTTTT
.	TRBJ1-1	.	TRBV6-6	CASSHGDTEAFF	TGTGCCAGCAGCCACGGGGACACTGAAGCTTTCTTT
.	TRBJ2-3	.	TRBV7-9	CASSSLGADTQYF	TGTGCCAGCAGCTCCCTCGGGGCAGATACGCAGTATTTT
.	TRBJ2-1	.	TRBV2	CASSQTGHYNEQFF	TGTGCCAGCAGTCAAACAGGACATTACAATGAGCAGTTCTTC
TRBD2	TRBJ2-7	.	TRBV9	CASSATYSGTDAYEQYF	TGTGCCAGCAGCGCGACTTATAGCGGGACGGACGCCTACGAGCAGTACTTC
TRBD2	TRBJ2-4	.	TRBV19	CASTGTSGRGFENIQYF	TGTGCCAGTACAGGGACTAGCGGGAGGGGTTTCGAAAACATTCAGTACTTC
TRBD1	TRBJ1-5	once	TRBV19	CASSSTGDQPQHF	TGTGCCAGTAGTTCGACAGGGGATCAGCCCCAGCATTTT
TRBD1	TRBJ1-2	.	TRBV14	CASSQDQGGVGDSGQYGYTF	TGTGCCAGCAGCCAAGATCAGGGAGGCGTTGGGGACAGTGGGCAATATGGCTACACCTTC
TRBD1	TRBJ1-5	.	TRBV25-1	CASRARDSENQPQHF	TGTGCCAGCAGAGCGCGGGACAGTGAGAATCAGCCCCAGCATTTT
.	TRBJ2-7	.	TRBV28	CASSLGSGGTYEQYF	TGTGCCAGCAGTTTAGGGTCAGGGGGGACCTACGAGCAGTACTTC
TRBD1	TRBJ2-1	once	TRBV19	CASSVRDRGHNEQFF	TGTGCCAGTAGTGTCCGAGACAGGGGACACAATGAGCAGTTCTTC
TRBD1	TRBJ1-1	.	TRBV6-5	CASSRQGRHTEAFF	TGTGCCAGCAGCCGACAGGGCCGGCACACTGAAGCTTTCTTT
TRBD2	TRBJ2-5	few	TRBV28	CASTPGTSGSETQYF	TGTGCCAGCACCCCAGGGACTAGCGGGAGTGAGACCCAGTACTTC
.	TRBJ1-4	.	TRBV7-9	CASSSPDSPLEKLFF	TGTGCCAGCAGCTCCCCGGATAGCCCCTTGGAAAAACTGTTTTTT